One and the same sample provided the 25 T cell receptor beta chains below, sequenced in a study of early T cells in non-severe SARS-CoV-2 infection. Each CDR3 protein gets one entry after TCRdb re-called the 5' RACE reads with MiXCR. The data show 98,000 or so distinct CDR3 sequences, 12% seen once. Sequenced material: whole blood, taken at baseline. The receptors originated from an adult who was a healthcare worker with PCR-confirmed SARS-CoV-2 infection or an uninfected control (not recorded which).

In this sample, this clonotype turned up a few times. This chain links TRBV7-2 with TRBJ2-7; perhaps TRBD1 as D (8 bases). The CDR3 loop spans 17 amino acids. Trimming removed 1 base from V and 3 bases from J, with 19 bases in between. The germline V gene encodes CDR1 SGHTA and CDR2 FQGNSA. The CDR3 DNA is TGTGCCAGCAGCTTAGTGGGGGGGACAGGCCTATTCTACGAGCAGTACTTC. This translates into CASSLVGGTGLFYEQYF.

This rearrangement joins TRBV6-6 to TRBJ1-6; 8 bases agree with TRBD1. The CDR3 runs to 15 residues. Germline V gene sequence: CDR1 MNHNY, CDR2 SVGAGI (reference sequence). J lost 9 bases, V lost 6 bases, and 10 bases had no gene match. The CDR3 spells CASRKPTGEISPLHF. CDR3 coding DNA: TGTGCCAGCAGAAAACCGACAGGGGAAATTTCACCCCTCCACTTT.

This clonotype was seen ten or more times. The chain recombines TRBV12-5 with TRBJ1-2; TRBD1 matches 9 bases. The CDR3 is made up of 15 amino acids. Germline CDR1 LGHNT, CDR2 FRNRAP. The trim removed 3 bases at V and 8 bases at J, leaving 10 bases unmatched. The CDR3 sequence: CASGFVPGTGPGYTF. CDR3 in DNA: TGTGCTAGTGGTTTCGTTCCCGGGACAGGGCCCGGCTACACCTTC.

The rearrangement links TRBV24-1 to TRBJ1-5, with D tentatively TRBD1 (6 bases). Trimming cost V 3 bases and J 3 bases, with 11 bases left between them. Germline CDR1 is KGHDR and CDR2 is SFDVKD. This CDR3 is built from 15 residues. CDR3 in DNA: TGTGCCACCAGTGATCCCGGGACACTCAATCAGCCCCAGCATTTT. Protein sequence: CATSDPGTLNQPQHF.

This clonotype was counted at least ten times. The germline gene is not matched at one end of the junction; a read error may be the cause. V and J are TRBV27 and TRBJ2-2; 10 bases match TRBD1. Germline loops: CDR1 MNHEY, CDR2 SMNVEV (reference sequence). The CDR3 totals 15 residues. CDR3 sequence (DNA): TGTGCCAGCAGTAAGGGACAGGGGAACGCCGGGGAGCTGTTTTTT. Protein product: CASSKGQGNAGELFF.

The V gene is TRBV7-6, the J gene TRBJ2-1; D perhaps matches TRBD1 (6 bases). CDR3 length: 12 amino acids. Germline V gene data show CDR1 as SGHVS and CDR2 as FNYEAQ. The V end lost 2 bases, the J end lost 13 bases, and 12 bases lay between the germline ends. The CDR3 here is CASSLKDSHQFF. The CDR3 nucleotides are TGTGCCAGCAGCTTAAAGGACAGCCATCAGTTCTTC.

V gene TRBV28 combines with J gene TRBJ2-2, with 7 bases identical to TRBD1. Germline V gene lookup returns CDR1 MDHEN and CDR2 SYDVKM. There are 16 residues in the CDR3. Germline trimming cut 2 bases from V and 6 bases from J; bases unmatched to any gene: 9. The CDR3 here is CASSLMFAGGAGELFF. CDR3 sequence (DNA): TGTGCCAGCAGTTTAATGTTTGCAGGGGGAGCCGGGGAGCTGTTTTTT.

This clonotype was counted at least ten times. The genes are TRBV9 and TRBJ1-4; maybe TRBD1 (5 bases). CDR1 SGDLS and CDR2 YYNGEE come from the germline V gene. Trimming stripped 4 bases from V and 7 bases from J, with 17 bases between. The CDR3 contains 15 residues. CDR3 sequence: CASSSAGSRSEKLFF. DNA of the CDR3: TGTGCCAGCAGCTCCGCAGGGTCGAGGAGTGAAAAACTGTTTTTT.

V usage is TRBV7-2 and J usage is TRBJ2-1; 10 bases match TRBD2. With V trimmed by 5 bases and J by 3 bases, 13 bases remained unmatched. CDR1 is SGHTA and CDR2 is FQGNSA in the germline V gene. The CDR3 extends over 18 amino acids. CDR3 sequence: CASSPRPSGLAVYNEQFF. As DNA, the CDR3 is TGTGCCAGCAGCCCCAGACCTTCCGGACTAGCGGTCTACAATGAGCAGTTCTTC.

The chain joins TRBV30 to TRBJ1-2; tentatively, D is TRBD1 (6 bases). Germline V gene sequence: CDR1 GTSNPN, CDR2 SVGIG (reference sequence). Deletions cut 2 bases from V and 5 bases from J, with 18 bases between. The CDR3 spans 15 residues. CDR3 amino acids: CAWSTTAGTYYGYTF. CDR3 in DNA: TGTGCCTGGAGTACGACCGCCGGGACATATTATGGCTACACCTTC.

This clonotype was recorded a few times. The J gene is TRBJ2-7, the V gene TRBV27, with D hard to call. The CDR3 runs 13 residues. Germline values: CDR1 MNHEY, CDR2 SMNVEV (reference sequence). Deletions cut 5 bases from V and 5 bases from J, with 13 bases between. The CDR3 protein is CASSRTGYHEQYF. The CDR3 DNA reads TGTGCCAGCAGTCGGACGGGCTACCACGAGCAGTACTTC.

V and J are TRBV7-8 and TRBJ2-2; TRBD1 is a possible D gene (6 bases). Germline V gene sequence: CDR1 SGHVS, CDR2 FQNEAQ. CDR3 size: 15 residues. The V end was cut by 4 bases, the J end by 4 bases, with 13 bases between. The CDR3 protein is CASSSTQGTTGELFF. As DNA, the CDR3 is TGTGCCAGCAGCTCCACACAGGGTACCACCGGGGAGCTGTTTTTT.

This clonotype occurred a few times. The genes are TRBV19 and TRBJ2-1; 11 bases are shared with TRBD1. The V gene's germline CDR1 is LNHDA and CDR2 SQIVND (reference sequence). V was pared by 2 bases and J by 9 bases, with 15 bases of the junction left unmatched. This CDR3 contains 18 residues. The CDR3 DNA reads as TGTGCCAGTAGTATACTGGACAGGGGGCGATTCTGGCCGAGTGAGCAGTTCTTC. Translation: CASSILDRGRFWPSEQFF.

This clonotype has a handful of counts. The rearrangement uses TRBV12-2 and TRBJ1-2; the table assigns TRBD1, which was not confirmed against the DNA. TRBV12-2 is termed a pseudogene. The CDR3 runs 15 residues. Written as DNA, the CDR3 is TGTGCAAGTCGCTCATCTGAGGGGGATCACTATGGCTACACCTTC. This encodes CASRSSEGDHYGYTF.

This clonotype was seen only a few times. The CDR3 DNA is TGCAGCGTTGAAGATCAAGGGACCGGCTACACCTTC. Translation: CSVEDQGTGYTF. The chain is built from TRBV29-1 and TRBJ1-2, with D possibly TRBD1 on 5 matching bases. Per germline, CDR1 SQVTM and CDR2 ANQGSEA. This CDR3 contains 12 residues. V lost 0 bases and J 8 bases, leaving 10 bases between the germline ends.

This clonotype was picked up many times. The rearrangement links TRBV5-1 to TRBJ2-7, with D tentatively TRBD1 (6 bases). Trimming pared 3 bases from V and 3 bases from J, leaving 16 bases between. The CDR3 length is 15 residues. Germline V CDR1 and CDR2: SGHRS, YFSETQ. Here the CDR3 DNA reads TGCGCCAGCAGCTCCCTTACAGGGTCCGACTACGAGCAGTACTTC. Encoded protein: CASSSLTGSDYEQYF. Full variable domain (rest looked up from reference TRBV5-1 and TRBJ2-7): KAGVTQTPRYLIKTRGQQVTLSCSPISGHRSVSWYQQTPGQGLQFLFEYFSETQRNKGNFPGRFSGRQFSNSRSEMNVSTLELGDSALYLCASSSLTGSDYEQYFGPGTRLTVT.

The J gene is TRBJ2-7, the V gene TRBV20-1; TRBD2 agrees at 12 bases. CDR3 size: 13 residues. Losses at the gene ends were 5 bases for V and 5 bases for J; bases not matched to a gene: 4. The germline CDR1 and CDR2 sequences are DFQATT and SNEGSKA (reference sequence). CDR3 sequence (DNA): TGCAGTGCTCTAGCGGGGGGGCGAGACGAGCAGTACTTC. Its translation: CSALAGGRDEQYF.

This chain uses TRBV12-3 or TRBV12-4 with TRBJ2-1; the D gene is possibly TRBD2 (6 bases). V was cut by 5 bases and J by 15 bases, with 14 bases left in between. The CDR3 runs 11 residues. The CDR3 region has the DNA TGTGCCAGCAGTCGGGGACTGGTGCGGTTCTTC. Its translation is CASSRGLVRFF.

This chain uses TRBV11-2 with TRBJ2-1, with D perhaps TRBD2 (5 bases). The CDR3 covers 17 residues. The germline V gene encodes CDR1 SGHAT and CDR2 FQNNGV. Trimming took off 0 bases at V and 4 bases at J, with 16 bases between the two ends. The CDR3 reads CASSLEHWGVEYNEQFF. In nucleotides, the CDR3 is TGTGCCAGCAGCTTAGAGCACTGGGGAGTAGAGTACAATGAGCAGTTCTTC.

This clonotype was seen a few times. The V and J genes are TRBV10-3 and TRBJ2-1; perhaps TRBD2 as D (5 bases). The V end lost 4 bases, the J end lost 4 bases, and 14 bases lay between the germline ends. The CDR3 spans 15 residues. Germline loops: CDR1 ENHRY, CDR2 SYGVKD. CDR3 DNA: TGTGCCATCAGTGCGTCCAGGACTGTATACAATGAGCAGTTCTTC. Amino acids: CAISASRTVYNEQFF.

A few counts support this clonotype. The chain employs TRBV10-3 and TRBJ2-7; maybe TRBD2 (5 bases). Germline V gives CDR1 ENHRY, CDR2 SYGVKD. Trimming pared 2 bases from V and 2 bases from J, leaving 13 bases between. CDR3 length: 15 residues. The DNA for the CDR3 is TGTGCCATCAGTGAGACCCGGGGTGGCCCCTACGAGCAGTACTTC. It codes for CAISETRGGPYEQYF.

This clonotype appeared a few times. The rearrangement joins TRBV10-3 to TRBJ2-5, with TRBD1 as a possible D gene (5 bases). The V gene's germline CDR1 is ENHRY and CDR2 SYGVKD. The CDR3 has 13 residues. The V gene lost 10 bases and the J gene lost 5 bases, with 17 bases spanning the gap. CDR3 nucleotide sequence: TGTGCCACCAGGGCCAGCCGACGGGAGACCCAGTACTTC. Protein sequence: CATRASRRETQYF.

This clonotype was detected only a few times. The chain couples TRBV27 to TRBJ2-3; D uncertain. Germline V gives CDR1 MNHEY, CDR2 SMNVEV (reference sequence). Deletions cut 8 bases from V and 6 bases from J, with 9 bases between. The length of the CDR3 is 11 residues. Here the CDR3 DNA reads TGTGCCAGCGCTTGGGCGGATACGCAGTATTTT. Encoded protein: CASAWADTQYF.

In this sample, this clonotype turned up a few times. The CDR3 region has the DNA TGTGCCACCAGGAAGGCTGCTAACTATGGCTACACCTTC. Protein product: CATRKAANYGYTF. The chain joins TRBV24-1 to TRBJ1-2; no clear D. Trimming took off 7 bases at V and 0 bases at J, with 8 bases between the two ends. Germline CDR1 reads KGHDR; CDR2 reads SFDVKD. The CDR3 sequence is 13 residues long.

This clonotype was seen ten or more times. Written as DNA, the CDR3 is TGTGCCAGCAGCCTTCTCGCAGGACTAGCGGGCACAGATACGCAGTATTTT. Translated: CASSLLAGLAGTDTQYF. The gene calls are TRBV7-9 and TRBJ2-3, with 10 positions matching TRBD2. With 5 bases clipped from V and 1 base from J, the junction kept 9 bases outside the gene matches. There are 17 residues in the CDR3. Germline V gene data show CDR1 as SEHNR and CDR2 as FQNEAQ (reference sequence).